The next 20 T cell receptor beta chains were all read from a single sample in a study of T-cell memory formation after mild COVID-19. TCRdb passed the 5' RACE reads through MiXCR, listing each CDR3 protein once. This repertoire shows some 490,000 distinct CDR3 sequences, over 15% found once; its top ten account for approximately 13%. The sequencing input was PBMCs or a T cell subset sorted from them (not recorded which). Receptors were obtained from an adult woman who had mild COVID-19 (a few samples of this study predate the infection). Cell type and time point are not known.

The chain joins TRBV12-3 or TRBV12-4 to TRBJ2-7, with D maybe TRBD2 (6 bases). There are 15 residues in the CDR3. Deletions cut 5 bases from V and 5 bases from J, with 19 bases between. CDR3 in DNA: TGTGCCAGCAGTCCCGGAGGGCCGGGGAGCAACGAGCAGTACTTC. Its translation: CASSPGGPGSNEQYF.

V usage is TRBV19 and J usage is TRBJ1-1; D possibly corresponds to TRBD1 (6 bases). Between the trimmed V and J ends, which lost 8 bases and 4 bases, there was a span of 20 bases. The CDR3 has 15 residues. Looked up from germline, CDR1 is LNHDA and CDR2 is SQIVND (reference sequence). CDR3 sequence reads: CASDEGGGLVTEAFF. CDR3 in DNA: TGTGCCAGTGACGAGGGGGGAGGACTTGTCACTGAAGCTTTCTTT.

This clonotype was recorded a few times. This chain connects TRBV5-1 to TRBJ2-7; no clear D. This CDR3 region has 12 residues. V gave up 1 base and J gave up 5 bases, with 7 bases separating them. CDR1 is SGHRS and CDR2 is YFSETQ in the germline V gene. CDR3: CASSLFHHEQYF. The CDR3 coding sequence is TGCGCCAGCAGCTTGTTTCACCACGAGCAGTACTTC.

Only a few counts were recorded for this clonotype. This chain joins TRBV21-1 and TRBJ1-2. TRBV21-1 is a documented pseudogene. This CDR3 is 15 amino acids long. CDR3 sequence: CASSKAVGNNYGYTF. DNA of the CDR3: TGTGCCAGCAGCAAAGCCGTGGGGAATAACTATGGCTACACCTTC.

This clonotype was counted a few times. The J gene is TRBJ2-1, the V gene TRBV12-3 or TRBV12-4, with D perhaps matching TRBD2 (6 bases). V shed 7 bases and J shed 11 bases, with 24 bases lying between them. This CDR3 has 15 amino acids. The CDR3 region has the DNA TGTGCCAGCACCCAAGAACTAGCCGGTCGAGCACAGCAGTTCTTC. Residues: CASTQELAGRAQQFF.

This clonotype was counted between two and nine times. The chain has TRBV7-8 and TRBJ2-1; 9 bases are a match to TRBD2. Germline lookup yields CDR1 SGHVS and CDR2 FQNEAQ. The CDR3 spans 17 residues. With V trimmed by 4 bases and J by 2 bases, 9 bases remained unmatched. CDR3 DNA: TGTGCCAGCAGCTCTGAGGGGCGGGGGGGCCCCTACAATGAGCAGTTCTTC. Protein sequence: CASSSEGRGGPYNEQFF.

The rearrangement links TRBV20-1 to TRBJ2-1, with 10 bases lining up with TRBD2. The ends lost 6 bases at V and 4 bases at J; junction bases unmatched: 12. Germline CDR1 is DFQATT and CDR2 is SNEGSKA (reference sequence). This CDR3 has 16 residues. In DNA, the CDR3 is TGCAGTGCACCGAGGCTCACTAGCGGGACGTACAATGAGCAGTTCTTC. Protein product: CSAPRLTSGTYNEQFF.

This clonotype was seen ten or more times. The rearrangement uses TRBV5-6 and TRBJ2-5; possibly TRBD1 for D (6 bases). The germline V gene has CDR1 SGHDT and CDR2 YYEEEE. The CDR3 runs to 16 residues. V was pared by 0 bases and J by 5 bases, with 17 bases between. The CDR3 is CASSLGAGVFRETQYF. The CDR3, as DNA: TGTGCCAGCAGCTTGGGGGCAGGGGTCTTCAGGGAGACCCAGTACTTC.

This clonotype was seen a handful of times. The genes are TRBV29-1 and TRBJ2-3; D not resolved. Looked up from germline, CDR1 is SQVTM and CDR2 is ANQGSEA. The CDR3 covers 16 residues. V lost 0 bases and J 9 bases, leaving 22 bases between the germline ends. The CDR3 DNA follows: TGCAGCGTTGAAGAGCAACAAGGACCAGGCTTAGCAACGCAGTATTTT. Translating it yields CSVEEQQGPGLATQYF.

This clonotype has a handful of counts. This chain connects TRBV12-3 or TRBV12-4 to TRBJ2-1; 13 positions match TRBD2. Unmatched junction bases numbered 6, after V lost 5 bases and J lost 8 bases. The CDR3 sequence is 15 residues long. The CDR3 protein is CASSLGTSGIDEQFF. CDR3 nucleotides: TGTGCCAGCAGTCTCGGGACTAGCGGGATCGATGAGCAGTTCTTC.

The chain is built from TRBV3-1 and TRBJ2-5; possible D gene TRBD2, 6 bases. V was shortened by 0 bases and J by 5 bases, with 13 bases between the two germline ends. The CDR3 is made up of 15 amino acids. Germline V lookup: CDR1 LGHDT, CDR2 YNNKEL (reference sequence). CDR3 nucleotides: TGTGCCAGCAGCCAAGATACAGCGGGTGGGGAGACCCAGTACTTC. Its protein is CASSQDTAGGETQYF.

The chain employs TRBV13 and TRBJ1-1, with 7 bases matching TRBD1. Germline CDR1 and CDR2: PRHDT and FYEKMQ (reference sequence). The CDR3 length is 15 residues. With V trimmed by 0 bases and J by 1 base, 2 bases remained unmatched. The CDR3 loop reads CASSLGTGWNTEAFF. The CDR3 DNA follows: TGTGCCAGCAGCTTAGGGACAGGGTGGAACACTGAAGCTTTCTTT.

The sample holds a few counts of this clonotype. The J gene is TRBJ1-4, the V gene TRBV7-9; possibly TRBD1 for D (5 bases). CDR3 length equals 15 residues. V shed 0 bases and J shed 5 bases, with 10 bases lying between them. Germline V lookup: CDR1 SEHNR, CDR2 FQNEAQ (reference sequence). CDR3 DNA: TGTGCCAGCAGCTTAGCGATGTCAGGGAATGAAAAACTGTTTTTT. Its translation is CASSLAMSGNEKLFF.

There are many counts of this clonotype. The chain recombines TRBV7-2 with TRBJ1-6; 7 bases map to TRBD1. V was clipped by 4 bases and J by 7 bases; unmatched bases: 7. The CDR3 is 15 residues long. CDR1 is SGHTA, CDR2 FQGNSA, per germline. CDR3 in amino acids: CASSSPGGVNSPLHF. In DNA, the CDR3 is TGTGCCAGCAGCTCGCCAGGGGGGGTCAATTCACCCCTCCACTTT.

The chain links TRBV5-1 to TRBJ2-2, with unresolved D. Trimming took off 4 bases at V and 3 bases at J, with 7 bases between the two ends. This CDR3 is 13 amino acids long. The germline V gene has CDR1 SGHRS and CDR2 YFSETQ. CDR3 protein: CASSLEHTGELFF. The CDR3 DNA is TGCGCCAGCAGCCTAGAGCACACCGGGGAGCTGTTTTTT.

In this sample, this clonotype turned up a few times. The V call is TRBV29-1, the J call TRBJ1-1, with a possible D match to TRBD1 (5 bases). The CDR3 totals 16 residues. V lost 4 bases and J 0 bases, leaving 18 bases between the germline ends. The germline V gene encodes CDR1 SQVTM and CDR2 ANQGSEA. As DNA, the CDR3 is TGCAGCGTTGTCCCCCGGGGGATAAGGATGAACACTGAAGCTTTCTTT. Translated, it gives CSVVPRGIRMNTEAFF.

The chain recombines TRBV4-1 with TRBJ2-7, with 11 bases identical to TRBD2. This CDR3 is built from 15 residues. The junction had 3 bases not matched to a gene; V was cut back by 3 bases and J by 2 bases. Germline CDR1 reads MGHRA; CDR2 reads YSYEKL. The CDR3 reads CASSHLSGGAYEQYF. CDR3 sequence (DNA): TGCGCCAGCAGCCACCTTAGCGGGGGGGCCTACGAGCAGTACTTC.

This clonotype was seen a few times. The chain couples TRBV7-8 to TRBJ2-5; D may be TRBD1 (6 bases). CDR3 length: 14 residues. With 3 bases removed from V and 4 bases from J, the gap between germline ends came to 12 bases. Looked up from germline, CDR1 is SGHVS and CDR2 is FQNEAQ. The CDR3, as DNA: TGTGCCAGCAGCTTGCAGGGGATAGGAGAGACCCAGTACTTC. Translation: CASSLQGIGETQYF. The full variable domain, with the rest looked up from reference TRBV7-8 and TRBJ2-5, is GAGVSQSPRYKVAKRGQDVALRCDPISGHVSLFWYQQALGQGPEFLTYFQNEAQLDKSGLPSDRFFAERPEGSVSTLKIQRTQQEDSAVYLCASSLQGIGETQYFGPGTRLLVL.

This clonotype was counted a few times. The chain links TRBV7-9 to TRBJ2-1; 7 bases line up with TRBD2. Germline CDR1 and CDR2: SEHNR and FQNEAQ (reference sequence). The CDR3 is made up of 15 amino acids. Unmatched junction bases numbered 10, after V lost 5 bases and J lost 6 bases. The CDR3 reads CASSLWTRSGNEQFF. In nucleotides, the CDR3 is TGTGCCAGCAGCCTGTGGACTAGGAGCGGCAATGAGCAGTTCTTC.

This sequence joins TRBV6-2 or TRBV6-3 and TRBJ2-3; weak D call: TRBD2 (6 bases). This CDR3 region has 14 residues. Per the germline V gene, CDR1 is MNHEY and CDR2 is SVGEGT. V was clipped by 7 bases and J by 6 bases, with 17 bases between them. CDR3 sequence reads: CASIWRGASDTQYF. In DNA form, the CDR3 reads TGTGCCAGCATCTGGAGGGGCGCGAGCGATACGCAGTATTTT.